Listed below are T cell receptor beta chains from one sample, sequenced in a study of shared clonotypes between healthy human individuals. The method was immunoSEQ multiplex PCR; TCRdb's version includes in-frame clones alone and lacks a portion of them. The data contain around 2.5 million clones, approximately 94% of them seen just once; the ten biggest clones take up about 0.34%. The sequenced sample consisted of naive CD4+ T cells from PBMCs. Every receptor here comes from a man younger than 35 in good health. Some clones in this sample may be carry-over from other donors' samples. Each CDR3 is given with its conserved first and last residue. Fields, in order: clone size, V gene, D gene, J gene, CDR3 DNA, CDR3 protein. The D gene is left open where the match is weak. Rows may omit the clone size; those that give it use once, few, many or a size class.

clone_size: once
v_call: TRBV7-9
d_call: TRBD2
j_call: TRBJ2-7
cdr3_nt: TGTGCCAGCAGCATTAGCGGGCCTGACGAGCAGTACTTC
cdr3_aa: CASSISGPDEQYF

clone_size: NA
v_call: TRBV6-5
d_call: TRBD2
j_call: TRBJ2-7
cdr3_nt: TGTGCCAGCAGTTACGCGGGGGGGGCCTACGAGCAGTACTTC
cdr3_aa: CASSYAGGAYEQYF

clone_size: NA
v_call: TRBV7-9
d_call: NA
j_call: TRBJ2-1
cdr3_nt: TGTGCCAGCAGCTTAGGAAGGGGAAATTACAATGAGCAGTTCTTC
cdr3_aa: CASSLGRGNYNEQFF

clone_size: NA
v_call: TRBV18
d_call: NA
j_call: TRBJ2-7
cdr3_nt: TGTGCCAGCTCACCCTGGGCGGGGGCTAACTCCTACGAGCAGTACTTC
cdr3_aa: CASSPWAGANSYEQYF

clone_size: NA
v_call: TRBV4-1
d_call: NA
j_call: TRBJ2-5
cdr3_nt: TGCGCCAGCAGACCCAATGACAGGTACCATCAAGAGACCCAGTACTTC
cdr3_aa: CASRPNDRYHQETQYF

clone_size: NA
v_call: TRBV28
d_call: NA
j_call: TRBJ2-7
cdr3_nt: TGTGCCAGCAGGCGGACGGTCTCCTACGAGCAGTACTTC
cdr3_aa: CASRRTVSYEQYF

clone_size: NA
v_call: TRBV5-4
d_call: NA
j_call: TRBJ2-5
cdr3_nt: TGTGCCAGCAGCGTGCAGGGGTTAGAGACCCAGTACTTC
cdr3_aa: CASSVQGLETQYF

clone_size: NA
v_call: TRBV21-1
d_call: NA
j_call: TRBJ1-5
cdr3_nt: TGTGCCAGCAGCAAAGCGGCAGGGGACGACCGTCTCAAAACTAATAGCAATCAGCCCCAGCATTTT
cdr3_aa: CASSKAAGDDRLKTNSNQPQHF

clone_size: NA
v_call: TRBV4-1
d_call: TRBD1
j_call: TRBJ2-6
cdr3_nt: TGCGCCAGCAGCCAAGATCGGGGGACAGGCTCTGGGGCCAACGTCCTGACTTTC
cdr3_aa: CASSQDRGTGSGANVLTF

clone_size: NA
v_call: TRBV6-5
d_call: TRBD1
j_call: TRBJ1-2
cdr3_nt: TGTGCCACCAGGGGGACAGCTTATGGCTACACCTTC
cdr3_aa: CATRGTAYGYTF